These 20 T cell receptor beta chains were sequenced from one sample in a study of shared clonotypes between healthy human individuals. Sequencing was performed with immunoSEQ multiplex PCR; in TCRdb, only in-frame clones are kept and a portion is missing. The sample comprises roughly 2 million clones, about 94% of which are singletons, and roughly 0.13% rests with the top ten. The sequenced sample was naive CD4+ T cells sorted from blood. Subset in this sample: CD45RA+ positively selected. These receptors originate from a man aged 18 to 29 in good health.

About this clone: Different DNA sequences within this sample yield the same CDR3. The V gene is TRBV11-2, the J gene TRBJ1-5; maybe TRBD1 (6 bases). The CDR3 contains 15 residues. Germline V gene data show CDR1 as SGHAT and CDR2 as FQNNGV. Trimming shortened V by 0 bases and J by 2 bases, and 8 bases separated the two germline ends. The CDR3 loop is CASSLEGGRNQPQHF. The CDR3 DNA reads as TGTGCCAGCAGCTTAGAGGGGGGGCGCAATCAGCCCCAGCATTTT.

This chain uses TRBV19 with TRBJ2-3; D unclear. Trimming left V 5 bases short and J 2 bases short, with 5 bases between. The V gene's germline CDR1 is LNHDA and CDR2 SQIVND (reference sequence). CDR3 length: 12 residues. The CDR3 reads CASSGDTDTQYF. In DNA form, the CDR3 reads TGTGCCAGTAGTGGGGACACAGATACGCAGTATTTT.

The chain combines TRBV18 with TRBJ2-7; D may match TRBD1 or TRBD2 (5 bases each). The CDR3 loop spans 13 amino acids. The V end was cut by 8 bases, the J end by 6 bases, with 17 bases between. Germline V CDR1 and CDR2: KGHSH, LQKENI. The CDR3 here is CASVRGESGEQYF. CDR3 DNA sequence: TGTGCCAGCGTAAGGGGAGAATCGGGCGAGCAGTACTTC.

The chain is built from TRBV2 and TRBJ2-5; 10 nucleotides align to TRBD2. Trimming cost V 4 bases and J 5 bases; bases outside gene matches: 13. The CDR3 totals 17 residues. Germline V gene sequence: CDR1 SNHLY, CDR2 FYNNEI. In DNA form, the CDR3 reads TGTGCCAGCAGTGCAGGGGCTAGCGGGGGATTCGGTGAGACCCAGTACTTC. Encoded protein: CASSAGASGGFGETQYF. Drawing the rest from reference TRBV2 and TRBJ2-5, the complete variable domain is EPEVTQTPSHQVTQMGQEVILRCVPISNHLYFYWYRQILGQKVEFLVSFYNNEISEKSEIFDDQFSVERPDGSNFTLKIRSTKLEDSAMYFCASSAGASGGFGETQYFGPGTRLLVL.

The chain recombines TRBV7-9 with TRBJ1-6; 7 bases agree with TRBD1. V was clipped by 6 bases and J by 4 bases; unmatched bases: 9. Germline assignment: CDR1 SEHNR and CDR2 FQNEAQ (reference sequence). The CDR3 extends over 16 amino acids. The CDR3 DNA reads as TGTGCCAGCAGTCCACAGGGGATGGGGTATAATTCACCCCTCCACTTT. It translates to CASSPQGMGYNSPLHF.

The rearrangement joins TRBV9 to TRBJ2-3; D is perhaps TRBD1 (6 bases). This CDR3 comprises 13 residues. V was pared by 7 bases and J by 1 base, with 10 bases between. The germline V gene has CDR1 SGDLS and CDR2 YYNGEE. CDR3 sequence (DNA): TGTGCCAGCGGCAGGGGTCGCACAGATACGCAGTATTTT. Translating it yields CASGRGRTDTQYF.

This clone was counted once. The CDR3 sequence is CAINPAGEGEQFF. The CDR3 nucleotides are TGTGCCATCAATCCGGCAGGGGAGGGTGAGCAGTTCTTC. The J gene is TRBJ2-1, the V gene TRBV10-3; possible D gene TRBD2, 7 bases. This CDR3 has 13 amino acids. The germline V gene has CDR1 ENHRY and CDR2 SYGVKD. V was shortened by 7 bases and J by 9 bases, with 16 bases between the two germline ends.

The chain carries TRBV6-5 and TRBJ2-7; TRBD2 is a possible D gene (7 bases). V lost 9 bases to trimming and J lost 3 bases, with 21 bases between them. The CDR3 covers 15 residues. The germline V gene encodes CDR1 MNHEY and CDR2 SVGAGI. For the CDR3, the DNA is TGTGCCAGTAGACTAGGGGGGGGAGGACTCTACGAGCAGTACTTC. It encodes CASRLGGGGLYEQYF.

The chain carries TRBV25-1 and TRBJ2-7; D call uncertain. The CDR3 length is 12 residues. V was clipped by 6 bases and J by 3 bases, with 9 bases between them. Germline CDR1 and CDR2: MGHDK and SYGVNS. The CDR3 spells CASSGQFYEQYF. CDR3 bases: TGTGCCAGCAGCGGGCAGTTCTACGAGCAGTACTTC.

The J gene is TRBJ2-3, the V gene TRBV18; D unclear. Deletions cut 4 bases from V and 4 bases from J, with 9 bases between. Per the germline V gene, CDR1 is KGHSH and CDR2 is LQKENI. CDR3 length: 13 amino acids. Here the CDR3 reads CASSLRAPDTQYF. In DNA form, the CDR3 reads TGTGCCAGCTCACTCCGAGCTCCAGATACGCAGTATTTT.

The V call is TRBV28, the J call TRBJ2-5, with D possibly TRBD1 on 6 matching bases. Looked up from germline, CDR1 is MDHEN and CDR2 is SYDVKM. This CDR3 comprises 14 residues. V lost 7 bases and J lost 3, with 15 bases in between. The CDR3 DNA follows: TGTGCCAGCAAATCCTGGACAGATGAAGAGACCCAGTACTTC. Amino acids: CASKSWTDEETQYF.

The J gene is TRBJ1-5, the V gene TRBV28; a weak D match, TRBD1 (6 bases). This CDR3 region has 12 residues. Trimming cost V 4 bases and J 12 bases, with 13 bases left between them. The germline CDR1 and CDR2 sequences are MDHEN and SYDVKM. CDR3 sequence (DNA): TGTGCCAGCAGTTCTACAGGGAGGGTCCAGCATTTT. Translating gives CASSSTGRVQHF.

The chain employs TRBV4-1 and TRBJ1-2; 8 bases map to TRBD1. The trim removed 4 bases at V and 1 base at J, leaving 8 bases unmatched. Germline assignment: CDR1 MGHRA and CDR2 YSYEKL. The CDR3 length is 16 residues. DNA of the CDR3: TGCGCCAGCAGCCCTGCCGGACAGGGCCATAACTATGGCTACACCTTC. It yields the protein CASSPAGQGHNYGYTF.

Details on this clone: Distinct nucleotide sequences in the sample also encode this CDR3. The chain uses TRBV5-1 and TRBJ2-2; 7 bases map to TRBD1. The CDR3 contains 13 residues. With 2 bases clipped from V and 7 bases from J, the junction kept 2 bases outside the gene matches. Germline lookup yields CDR1 SGHRS and CDR2 YFSETQ. CDR3: CASSLQGSGELFF. CDR3 in DNA: TGCGCCAGCAGCTTACAGGGGAGCGGGGAGCTGTTTTTT.

The chain couples TRBV5-4 to TRBJ2-1; D is possibly TRBD2 (7 bases). The CDR3 sequence is 15 residues long. Trimming left V 3 bases short and J 4 bases short, with 14 bases between. The germline CDR1 and CDR2 sequences are SGHNT and YYREEE (reference sequence). CDR3 DNA: TGTGCCAGCAGCTCGTCGGGGGGCGTATACAATGAGCAGTTCTTC. Its translation: CASSSSGGVYNEQFF.

V and J are TRBV11-2 and TRBJ2-7; the D gene could be TRBD1 or TRBD2 (5 bases each). The CDR3 sequence is 16 residues long. The germline V gene encodes CDR1 SGHAT and CDR2 FQNNGV. V was trimmed by 4 bases and J by 0 bases, leaving 16 bases between them. CDR3 in amino acids: CASSSWDQSGSYEQYF. In DNA form, the CDR3 reads TGTGCCAGCAGCTCCTGGGACCAGTCGGGCTCCTACGAGCAGTACTTC.

The chain recombines TRBV30 with TRBJ2-7; D might be TRBD1 (6 bases). Germline assignment: CDR1 GTSNPN and CDR2 SVGIG (reference sequence). This CDR3 has 14 amino acids. V lost 3 bases and J 6 bases, leaving 18 bases between the germline ends. The CDR3 is CAWRLSGATGEQYF. Here the CDR3 DNA reads TGTGCCTGGAGGCTCTCAGGGGCGACGGGCGAGCAGTACTTC. Based on the CDR3 plus reference TRBV30 and TRBJ2-7, the full variable domain is SQTIHQWPATLVQPVGSPLSLECTVEGTSNPNLYWYRQAAGRGLQLLFYSVGIGQISSEVPQNLSASRPQDRQFILSSKKLLLSDSGFYLCAWRLSGATGEQYFGPGTRLTVT.

V is TRBV7-9 and J is TRBJ2-5, with 7 bases identical to TRBD2. This CDR3 has 15 amino acids. The germline V gene has CDR1 SEHNR and CDR2 FQNEAQ (reference sequence). V trimming: 4 bases; J trimming: 5 bases; junction bases outside the gene matches: 10. The CDR3 DNA is TGTGCCAGCAGCTCTGGGAGGGGAGGTGGCGAGACCCAGTACTTC. It yields the protein CASSSGRGGGETQYF.

The genes are TRBV29-1 and TRBJ1-1; D not resolved. The V gene's germline CDR1 is SQVTM and CDR2 ANQGSEA. Trimming stripped 4 bases from V and 0 bases from J, with 12 bases between. The CDR3 length is 14 residues. CDR3 nucleotides: TGCAGCGTTGTCCGGCAGTCCATGAACACTGAAGCTTTCTTT. Amino acid sequence: CSVVRQSMNTEAFF.

This rearrangement joins TRBV9 to TRBJ1-3; tentative D call: TRBD1 (6 bases). The CDR3 extends over 15 amino acids. Trimming took 3 bases from V and 0 from J, leaving 10 bases between them. Germline values: CDR1 SGDLS, CDR2 YYNGEE. The CDR3 DNA reads as TGTGCCAGCAGCGCCGGGACAATCTCTGGAAACACCATATATTTT. It specifies CASSAGTISGNTIYF.